Presented here are 32 T cell receptor beta chains from one specimen sequenced in a study of response to subunit inactivated influenza vaccine. TCRdb redid the calling of the RT-PCR reads with MiXCR, one entry per CDR3 protein. This table has a few hundred thousand distinct CDR3 sequences, just over 20% appearing once. Here the sequenced sample was PBMCs from blood, taken 21 months after vaccination. The receptors shown here come from a man between 50 and 75 years old who received an inactivated influenza vaccine.

The V gene is TRBV2, the J gene TRBJ2-2; TRBD1 aligns across 11 bases. This CDR3 region has 16 residues. Trimming removed 3 bases from V and 7 bases from J; junction bases left unmatched: 7. Germline assignment: CDR1 SNHLY and CDR2 FYNNEI. In DNA form, the CDR3 reads TGTGCCAGCAGTGACCTGGACAGGGGGCCTGGCGGGGAGCTGTTTTTT. It translates to CASSDLDRGPGGELFF.

This clonotype came up a few times. The J gene is TRBJ1-2, the V gene TRBV12-3 or TRBV12-4; no definite D call. The V and J ends lost 1 base and 7 bases respectively, with 10 bases between them. The CDR3 has 13 amino acids. CDR3 DNA: TGTGCCAGCAGTTTAGGATTGGGGTCTGGCTACACCTTC. Its protein product is CASSLGLGSGYTF.

This clonotype has ten or more counts. The rearrangement uses TRBV5-1 and TRBJ1-4; 8 positions agree with TRBD1. The germline gives CDR1 SGHRS, CDR2 YFSETQ. Trimming took 7 bases from V and 0 from J; bases not matched to a gene: 5. The CDR3 extends over 15 amino acids. The chain's CDR3 is CASGTGRATNEKLFF. The DNA of the CDR3 is TGCGCCAGCGGGACAGGACGTGCAACTAATGAAAAACTGTTTTTT.

This chain joins TRBV13 and TRBJ2-7; D is possibly TRBD1 or TRBD2 (5 bases each). The V and J ends lost 6 bases and 3 bases respectively, with 15 bases between them. The CDR3 runs to 14 residues. Germline lookup yields CDR1 PRHDT and CDR2 FYEKMQ (reference sequence). CDR3 sequence reads: CASRTGTLNYEQYF. The CDR3 region has the DNA TGTGCCAGCAGGACCGGGACCTTAAACTACGAGCAGTACTTC.

V gene TRBV20-1 combines with J gene TRBJ2-5; the D call may be TRBD1 or TRBD2 (5 bases each). The germline V and J ends were trimmed by 5 bases and 1 base, with 20 bases remaining between them. There are 16 residues in the CDR3. Germline CDR1 is DFQATT and CDR2 is SNEGSKA (reference sequence). The CDR3 nucleotides read TGCAGTGCTGACCTAGCTTTGACAGAAGGCCAAGAGACCCAGTACTTC. Amino acids: CSADLALTEGQETQYF.

The rearrangement joins TRBV12-3 or TRBV12-4 to TRBJ2-5; D remains ambiguous. The CDR3 spans 13 residues. With 1 base removed from V and 2 bases from J, the gap between germline ends came to 5 bases. As DNA, the CDR3 is TGTGCCAGCAGTTTAGGGGTACAAGAGACCCAGTACTTC. This translates into CASSLGVQETQYF.

This clonotype was detected only a few times. The chain is built from TRBV4-3 and TRBJ1-1; unclear D gene. CDR3 length equals 15 residues. V lost 2 bases and J lost 2, with 12 bases in between. In germline, CDR1 is LGHNA, CDR2 YSLEER. This CDR3 reads CASSQYSAANTEAFF. CDR3 nucleotides: TGCGCCAGCAGCCAATACTCAGCAGCCAACACTGAAGCTTTCTTT.

This clonotype was detected only a few times. The genes are TRBV11-2 and TRBJ1-2, with a tentative D call TRBD1 (6 bases). CDR1 is SGHAT and CDR2 is FQNNGV in the germline V gene. Deletions cut 5 bases from V and 5 bases from J, with 27 bases between. There are 18 residues in the CDR3. The CDR3 loop is CASSPAPYRAAGKYGYTF. CDR3 sequence (DNA): TGTGCCAGCAGCCCCGCCCCCTACAGGGCGGCCGGGAAGTATGGCTACACCTTC.

V gene TRBV3-1 combines with J gene TRBJ2-1; 11 positions match TRBD2. There are 17 residues in the CDR3. Germline CDR1 is LGHDT and CDR2 is YNNKEL (reference sequence). J lost 7 bases, V lost 0 bases, and 8 bases had no gene match. The CDR3 protein is CASSQDTGTSGRNEQFF. CDR3 bases: TGTGCCAGCAGCCAAGATACCGGGACTAGCGGTAGAAATGAGCAGTTCTTC.

This clonotype was detected only a few times. This chain connects TRBV4-2 to TRBJ1-6; D is unresolved. The V end was cut by 0 bases, the J end by 8 bases, with 11 bases between. The CDR3 has 15 amino acids. Germline V lookup: CDR1 LGHNA, CDR2 YNFKEQ. The CDR3 coding sequence is TGTGCCAGCAGCCAAGATCGCGAGCTGGATTCACCCCTCCACTTT. Translated, it gives CASSQDRELDSPLHF.

This clonotype was detected a few times. This sequence joins TRBV19 and TRBJ2-1; D possibly corresponds to TRBD2 (5 bases). Trimming shortened V by 4 bases and J by 4 bases, and 14 bases separated the two germline ends. The CDR3 has 15 amino acids. Germline-derived CDR1 and CDR2 are LNHDA and SQIVND (reference sequence). CDR3 residues: CASSTGLGDYNEQFF. The DNA of the CDR3 is TGTGCCAGTAGTACCGGACTTGGGGATTACAATGAGCAGTTCTTC.

V and J are TRBV12-3 or TRBV12-4 and TRBJ2-1; unclear D gene. Between the trimmed V and J ends, which lost 3 bases and 9 bases, there was a span of 6 bases. This CDR3 spans 11 amino acids. The CDR3 protein is CASSLRFEQFF. The CDR3 DNA is TGTGCCAGCAGTTTGCGGTTTGAGCAGTTCTTC.

The CDR3 sequence is CASSSGRRLYGYTF. The CDR3 region has the DNA TGTGCCAGCAGCTCCGGACGGAGACTCTATGGCTACACCTTC. The V and J genes are TRBV5-4 and TRBJ1-2, with D uncertain. The V and J ends lost 3 bases and 4 bases respectively, with 13 bases between them. Germline loops: CDR1 SGHNT, CDR2 YYREEE (reference sequence). This CDR3 is 14 amino acids long.

The chain has TRBV15 and TRBJ1-5; possible D gene TRBD1, 6 bases. Germline lookup yields CDR1 LNHNV and CDR2 YYDKDF (reference sequence). The length of the CDR3 is 14 residues. Trimming stripped 2 bases from V and 5 bases from J, with 10 bases between. The CDR3 coding sequence is TGTGCCACCAGCAGAACAGGGAACGATCAGCCCCAGCATTTT. It is translated as CATSRTGNDQPQHF.

This clonotype was seen a handful of times. This chain links TRBV18 with TRBJ2-5; D gene uncertain. This CDR3 region has 18 residues. Trimming removed 4 bases from V and 5 bases from J, with 26 bases in between. Per germline, CDR1 KGHSH and CDR2 LQKENI. CDR3 nucleotides: TGTGCCAGCTCACTCGGTACCCAATACCCCCGGTGGATGGAGACCCAGTACTTC. Amino acids: CASSLGTQYPRWMETQYF.

This clonotype was counted many times. This sequence joins TRBV12-3 or TRBV12-4 and TRBJ1-1; unclear D gene. V was pared by 5 bases and J by 6 bases, with 10 bases between. The CDR3 runs 12 residues. CDR3 sequence reads: CASSQQLSEAFF. The CDR3 region has the DNA TGTGCCAGCAGTCAACAATTATCTGAAGCTTTCTTT.

This clonotype showed up many times. The rearrangement joins TRBV12-3 or TRBV12-4 to TRBJ2-5; no clear D. Trimming removed 5 bases at V and 4 bases at J, with 11 bases between. The CDR3 length is 13 residues. As DNA, the CDR3 is TGTGCCAGCAGTCTTGTTTCAGGAGAGACCCAGTACTTC. This codes for CASSLVSGETQYF.

This clonotype was counted a few times. This chain connects TRBV20-1 to TRBJ1-4; possible D gene TRBD1, 6 bases. V lost 6 bases and J 4 bases, leaving 15 bases between the germline ends. In germline, CDR1 is DFQATT, CDR2 SNEGSKA (reference sequence). The CDR3 length is 14 residues. CDR3 bases: TGCAGTGCGCTTCCGGGACACCTTAATGAAAAACTGTTTTTT. It is translated as CSALPGHLNEKLFF.

The chain is built from TRBV6-2 or TRBV6-3 and TRBJ2-1; 8 bases are a match to TRBD2. The germline gives CDR1 MNHEY, CDR2 SVGEGT. The CDR3 is made up of 16 amino acids. After removal of 2 bases from V and 2 bases from J, the junction contained 5 bases not matched to a gene. The CDR3 loop is CASSYSAGGTYNEQFF. In DNA, the CDR3 is TGTGCCAGCAGTTACAGCGCGGGAGGCACCTACAATGAGCAGTTCTTC.

In its sample, this clonotype was seen a few times. This chain connects TRBV5-1 to TRBJ1-1; 10 positions match TRBD1. This CDR3 region has 15 residues. Trimming removed 4 bases from V and 1 base from J; junction bases left unmatched: 4. CDR1 is SGHRS and CDR2 is YFSETQ in the germline V gene. In nucleotides, the CDR3 is TGCGCCAGCAGCCTTCGGACAGGGGGGAACACTGAAGCTTTCTTT. Protein: CASSLRTGGNTEAFF.

A few counts support this clonotype. The chain is built from TRBV20-1 and TRBJ1-2; D may be TRBD1 (5 bases). Trimming stripped 3 bases from V and 1 base from J, with 12 bases between. The CDR3 consists of 14 residues. CDR1 DFQATT and CDR2 SNEGSKA come from the germline V gene (reference sequence). CDR3 nucleotide sequence: TGCAGTGCTAGGGCAGGGAACGGTAACTATGGCTACACCTTC. It translates to CSARAGNGNYGYTF.

As for this clonotype: One junction end disagrees with the germline gene, perhaps due to a read error. The chain uses TRBV4-1 and TRBJ2-1, with TRBD2 identical over 8 bases. CDR3 length: 14 amino acids. The germline CDR1 and CDR2 sequences are MGHRA and YSYEKL. The CDR3 reads CASSQDLTSGGSVF. CDR3 DNA: TGCGCCAGCAGCCAAGATCTGACCAGCGGGGGTTCGGTCTTC.

This clonotype was observed once. The gene calls are TRBV20-1 and TRBJ2-1, with D possibly TRBD1 on 6 matching bases. This CDR3 contains 18 residues. Deletions cut 2 bases from V and 0 bases from J, with 20 bases between. CDR1 is DFQATT, CDR2 SNEGSKA, per germline (reference sequence). This chain's CDR3 is CSARQRRTGPRSYNEQFF. CDR3 DNA sequence: TGCAGTGCTAGACAACGCCGAACAGGGCCCCGCTCCTACAATGAGCAGTTCTTC.

The V call is TRBV9, the J call TRBJ1-1; D uncertain. CDR3 size: 14 residues. Germline V gene sequence: CDR1 SGDLS, CDR2 YYNGEE. V was cut by 0 bases and J by 1 base, with 7 bases left in between. CDR3 loop: CASSVAPKNTEAFF. The CDR3 bases are TGTGCCAGCAGCGTAGCTCCCAAGAACACTGAAGCTTTCTTT.

As regards this clonotype: One junction end does not reproduce the germline sequence, and a read error may be involved. The V and J genes are TRBV7-6 and TRBJ1-1; tentatively, D is TRBD1 (5 bases). Germline CDR1 is SGHVS and CDR2 is FNYEAQ. The CDR3 contains 16 residues. Written as DNA, the CDR3 is TGTGCCAGCAGCTTAGCGTCGCCGGGACGTGGCACTGAAGCTTTGTTT. Protein: CASSLASPGRGTEALF.

The gene calls are TRBV15 and TRBJ1-6; no clear D. Trimming took 0 bases from V and 5 from J, leaving 17 bases between them. This CDR3 region has 18 residues. Looked up from germline, CDR1 is LNHNV and CDR2 is YYDKDF (reference sequence). Written as DNA, the CDR3 is TGTGCCACCAGCAGAGATGGTGACACCCGCCTTGATAATTCACCCCTCCACTTT. It encodes CATSRDGDTRLDNSPLHF.

The chain joins TRBV5-4 to TRBJ1-1; tentative D call: TRBD1 (5 bases). CDR3 length equals 14 residues. The V and J ends lost 1 base and 1 base respectively, with 8 bases between them. CDR1 and CDR2 from the germline V gene are SGHNT and YYREEE (reference sequence). CDR3 nucleotides: TGTGCCAGCAGCTTGCCAGGGTCGAACACTGAAGCTTTCTTT. This encodes CASSLPGSNTEAFF.

V is TRBV6-1 and J is TRBJ1-6, with 9 bases lining up with TRBD1. The germline V gene encodes CDR1 MNHNS and CDR2 SASEGT. The ends lost 6 bases at V and 10 bases at J; junction bases unmatched: 7. This CDR3 has 14 residues. Written as DNA, the CDR3 is TGTGCCAGCAGCGAACAGGGGGCAAGGTCACCCCTCCACTTT. It yields the protein CASSEQGARSPLHF.

The chain has TRBV18 and TRBJ1-5; 9 bases map to TRBD1. The CDR3 is 15 amino acids. The germline V gene has CDR1 KGHSH and CDR2 LQKENI. Trimming removed 5 bases from V and 6 bases from J; junction bases left unmatched: 8. The CDR3 nucleotides read TGTGCCAGCTCAGGAGGACAGGGGCGGATTCAGCCCCAGCATTTT. It is translated as CASSGGQGRIQPQHF.

The gene calls are TRBV7-2 and TRBJ2-2; D is possibly TRBD2 (6 bases). Germline CDR1 SGHTA, CDR2 FQGNSA. V was trimmed by 2 bases and J by 7 bases, leaving 8 bases between them. The CDR3 has 13 amino acids. Here the CDR3 DNA reads TGTGCCAGCAGCTTACGGGGGTTCGGGGAGCTGTTTTTT. Translated, it gives CASSLRGFGELFF.

J is TRBJ2-1 and V is TRBV12-3 or TRBV12-4, with D perhaps matching TRBD1 (5 bases). Between the trimmed V and J ends, which lost 7 bases and 9 bases, there was a span of 16 bases. The CDR3 totals 13 residues. CDR3 region: CASKFGQRGEQFF. In DNA, the CDR3 is TGTGCCAGCAAGTTCGGACAAAGGGGTGAGCAGTTCTTC.

This clonotype appeared once. The chain has TRBV6-5 and TRBJ2-7, with D perhaps matching TRBD1 (5 bases). V was cut by 4 bases and J by 0 bases, with 10 bases left in between. Germline V gene sequence: CDR1 MNHEY, CDR2 SVGAGI. The length of the CDR3 is 14 residues. Here the CDR3 reads CASSWTPNSYEQYF. CDR3 DNA: TGTGCCAGCAGTTGGACACCAAACTCCTACGAGCAGTACTTC.